This TCR beta chain was documented in a study of T cells after yellow fever vaccination. Study overall: Fractions low in cell number were prepared with SMART-Seq v4 Ultra Low Input.

Broader study findings: Subsequent booster samples again held most clones from primary vaccination (nearly 98% CD4, about 90% CD8).

The sample holds many counts of this clonotype. Its antigen is not identified. Trimming removed 7 bases from V and 2 bases from J, with 12 bases in between. The CDR3 runs 13 residues. Germline lookup yields CDR1 SGHRS and CDR2 YFSETQ. TCRdb called the 5' RACE reads again in MiXCR, with one record for every CDR3 protein. The sample holds hundreds of thousands of distinct CDR3 sequences; around 3.6% are singletons and the top ten take roughly a quarter. The rearrangement links TRBV5-1 to TRBJ1-1; no definite D call. This receptor was identified in a man between 18 and 35 years old who received the YFV17D yellow fever vaccine. The material was PBMCs, obtained on the day of the yellow fever booster vaccination. The CDR3 DNA reads TGCGCCAGCGCCGGCCACTTTAACACTGAAGCTTTCTTT. As protein: CASAGHFNTEAFF.